Each of the 29 T cell receptor beta chains below was sequenced from the same sample in a study of human T cells and chemical hapten exposure. The time point is: patch test 1, 2 weeks after DPC sensitization. Specified treatment: therapeutic diphenylcyclopropenone sensitization with weekly scalp DPC. TCRdb used MiXCR to reprocess the RACE reads, holding one entry per CDR3 protein. The sample gives approximately 400,000 distinct CDR3 sequences, around 4.8% of which show up once; 2% to 2.5% is in the top ten. Material: whole blood, obtained in connection with sensitization to the hapten diphenylcyclopropenone (DPC). These receptors were collected from a woman aged 50 to 65 with alopecia areata. Some clones in this sample may be carry-over from other donors' samples.

This clonotype occurred a few times. The chain is built from TRBV5-1 and TRBJ2-3; no firm D call. V gave up 2 bases and J gave up 6 bases, with 10 bases separating them. CDR3 length: 13 residues. Germline V gene lookup returns CDR1 SGHRS and CDR2 YFSETQ. The CDR3, as DNA: TGCGCCAGCAGCTTCGATCCGGGCGATACGCAGTATTTT. Protein sequence: CASSFDPGDTQYF.

This clonotype has a handful of counts. The rearrangement joins TRBV12-5 to TRBJ2-3, with 7 bases lining up with TRBD1. The CDR3 has 12 amino acids. Per the germline V gene, CDR1 is LGHNT and CDR2 is FRNRAP. The DNA for the CDR3 is TGTGCGACAGGGTTTGGGATAGATACGCAGTATTTT. Its protein product is CATGFGIDTQYF.

The gene calls are TRBV4-2 and TRBJ2-1; D tentatively reads TRBD1 or TRBD2 (6 bases each). Germline assignment: CDR1 LGHNA and CDR2 YNFKEQ. V shed 2 bases and J shed 2 bases, with 13 bases lying between them. CDR3 length equals 16 residues. The CDR3 sequence: CASSQPRGDPYNEQFF. In DNA, the CDR3 is TGTGCCAGCAGCCAACCTAGGGGGGATCCCTACAATGAGCAGTTCTTC.

This clonotype was seen at least ten times. The rearrangement uses TRBV12-3 or TRBV12-4 and TRBJ1-4; D is undetermined. The V end lost 3 bases, the J end lost 7 bases, and 9 bases lay between the germline ends. The CDR3 loop spans 13 amino acids. As DNA, the CDR3 is TGTGCCAGCAGTTTGGGCTTGCGTGAAAAACTGTTTTTT. Translated, it gives CASSLGLREKLFF.

At least ten counts were recorded for this clonotype. The chain couples TRBV7-9 to TRBJ2-7, with D possibly TRBD2 on 5 matching bases. V shed 5 bases and J shed 6 bases, with 11 bases lying between them. Germline-derived CDR1 and CDR2 are SEHNR and FQNEAQ (reference sequence). The CDR3 has 12 amino acids. As DNA, the CDR3 is TGTGCCAGCAGCCCGGGAAGTCTCGAGCAGTACTTC. It encodes CASSPGSLEQYF.

There are a few counts of this clonotype. The chain is built from TRBV4-3 and TRBJ2-2; 8 bases line up with TRBD1. Germline lookup yields CDR1 LGHNA and CDR2 YSLEER. CDR3 length equals 17 residues. V was clipped by 1 base and J by 6 bases; unmatched bases: 10. CDR3: CASSQVSGGIGSGELFF. For the CDR3, the DNA is TGCGCCAGCAGCCAAGTATCAGGGGGCATTGGGTCCGGGGAGCTGTTTTTT.

This clonotype occurred a few times. The V gene is TRBV5-1, the J gene TRBJ2-7, with 13 bases matching TRBD2. This CDR3 is built from 16 residues. V gave up 4 bases and J gave up 7 bases; unmatched junction bases: 11. Germline V gives CDR1 SGHRS, CDR2 YFSETQ. The CDR3 reads CASSPRLAGGRGEQYF. The CDR3 nucleotides are TGCGCCAGCAGCCCGAGACTAGCGGGAGGCCGGGGGGAGCAGTACTTC.

This clonotype was picked up a small number of times. V gene TRBV20-1 combines with J gene TRBJ1-5; perhaps TRBD1 as D (5 bases). Trimming shortened V by 3 bases and J by 0 bases, and 18 bases separated the two germline ends. The CDR3 loop spans 17 amino acids. Germline values: CDR1 DFQATT, CDR2 SNEGSKA (reference sequence). The CDR3 DNA is TGCAGTGCTAGGGTCCCAGGGTGGGGTTCTAGCAATCAGCCCCAGCATTTT. Residues: CSARVPGWGSSNQPQHF.

This clonotype was observed at least ten times. The chain joins TRBV4-1 to TRBJ2-3; weak D call: TRBD2 (5 bases). V lost 1 base, J lost 3 bases, and 8 bases lay in between. Germline assignment: CDR1 MGHRA and CDR2 YSYEKL. The CDR3 loop spans 14 amino acids. The CDR3 here is CASSQVSGTDTQYF. CDR3 DNA sequence: TGCGCCAGCAGCCAAGTCTCGGGGACAGATACGCAGTATTTT.

To note about this clonotype: A read error is possible here, since a much larger clone lies one base away. The V call is TRBV5-1, the J call TRBJ1-5, with TRBD1 as a possible D gene (5 bases). The V and J ends lost 2 bases and 7 bases respectively, with 13 bases between them. The CDR3 sequence is 14 residues long. The germline gives CDR1 SGHRS, CDR2 YFSETQ. CDR3: CASSLHGQGQPQHF. CDR3 DNA: TGCGCCAGCAGCTTACATGGTCAGGGCCAGCCCCAGCATTTT.

This clonotype has more than one count but fewer than ten. The chain carries TRBV5-1 and TRBJ2-7; 16 bases are shared with TRBD2. This CDR3 spans 16 amino acids. The germline V gene encodes CDR1 SGHRS and CDR2 YFSETQ. V trimming: 4 bases; J trimming: 5 bases; junction bases outside the gene matches: 6. The CDR3 nucleotides are TGCGCCAGCAGCAGGGGACTAGCGGGAGGGAAGGACGAGCAGTACTTC. It encodes CASSRGLAGGKDEQYF.

This chain connects TRBV6-5 to TRBJ2-1; perhaps D is TRBD1 or TRBD2 (5 bases each). V was cut by 5 bases and J by 10 bases, with 15 bases left in between. The CDR3 loop spans 13 amino acids. The germline CDR1 and CDR2 sequences are MNHEY and SVGAGI. CDR3 amino acids: CASSRPGRGEQFF. The CDR3, as DNA: TGTGCCAGCAGTCGCCCGGGACGTGGGGAGCAGTTCTTC.

The rearrangement uses TRBV3-1 and TRBJ1-1; D gene unclear. Looked up from germline, CDR1 is LGHDT and CDR2 is YNNKEL (reference sequence). V was pared by 2 bases and J by 2 bases, with 9 bases between. The CDR3 has 14 amino acids. CDR3 coding DNA: TGTGCCAGCAGCCAAATGTGGGGAAACACTGAAGCTTTCTTT. This gives the protein CASSQMWGNTEAFF.

The chain recombines TRBV4-1 with TRBJ2-7, with D tentatively TRBD2 (5 bases). V lost 0 bases and J 2 bases, leaving 20 bases between the germline ends. This CDR3 is 18 amino acids long. Germline CDR1 and CDR2: MGHRA and YSYEKL. CDR3 region: CASSQDLSGRVKTYEQYF. The CDR3 bases are TGCGCCAGCAGCCAAGATCTCTCTGGGAGAGTAAAGACCTACGAGCAGTACTTC.

The sample holds many counts of this clonotype. The chain is built from TRBV7-9 and TRBJ2-2, with 9 bases lining up with TRBD2. The trim removed 7 bases at V and 3 bases at J, leaving 15 bases unmatched. The CDR3 is 18 residues long. The V gene's germline CDR1 is SEHNR and CDR2 FQNEAQ (reference sequence). The DNA of the CDR3 is TGTGCCAGCAACCCCGCCAGGGTAATAGCGGGAGACACCGGGGAGCTGTTTTTT. Its protein is CASNPARVIAGDTGELFF.

CDR3 sequence (DNA): TGTGCCAGCAGTGAGAACCCCTGGGGCAATCAGCCCCAGCATTTT. Translating it yields CASSENPWGNQPQHF. The chain employs TRBV6-1 and TRBJ1-5; D not certain. Germline CDR1 is MNHNS and CDR2 is SASEGT. CDR3 size: 15 residues. Trimming pared 3 bases from V and 2 bases from J, leaving 11 bases between.

This clonotype has only a few counts. The chain joins TRBV4-1 to TRBJ2-3; the D is unclear. The CDR3 contains 13 residues. Germline assignment: CDR1 MGHRA and CDR2 YSYEKL. Trimming took off 0 bases at V and 3 bases at J, with 4 bases between the two ends. CDR3 residues: CASSQDTTDTQYF. The CDR3 DNA reads TGCGCCAGCAGCCAAGATACGACAGATACGCAGTATTTT.

This clonotype was picked up a small number of times. The V gene is TRBV9, the J gene TRBJ2-3; D possibly matches TRBD1 or TRBD2 (5 bases each). The CDR3 runs 16 residues. V shed 6 bases and J shed 5 bases, with 22 bases lying between them. Per germline, CDR1 SGDLS and CDR2 YYNGEE. CDR3 DNA: TGTGCCAGCACCTCCGGGACCGACCGGCAGAGAGATACGCAGTATTTT. Its protein product is CASTSGTDRQRDTQYF.

This clonotype was observed at least ten times. The chain joins TRBV10-3 to TRBJ2-7, with D possibly matching TRBD1 (5 bases). The CDR3 loop spans 15 amino acids. With 4 bases removed from V and 2 bases from J, the gap between germline ends came to 15 bases. In germline, CDR1 is ENHRY, CDR2 SYGVKD. CDR3 bases: TGTGCCATCAGTGGTCGGCAGGGTGGAGCCTACGAGCAGTACTTC. Its translation: CAISGRQGGAYEQYF.

This clonotype was recorded at least ten times. V is TRBV3-1 and J is TRBJ2-7; 7 positions agree with TRBD1. The CDR3 loop spans 16 amino acids. Losses at the gene ends were 0 bases for V and 4 bases for J; bases not matched to a gene: 9. Looked up from germline, CDR1 is LGHDT and CDR2 is YNNKEL (reference sequence). CDR3 DNA: TGTGCCAGCAGCCAAGAGCCAGGGGGTTTCCTATACGAGCAGTACTTC. This codes for CASSQEPGGFLYEQYF.

Many counts were recorded for this clonotype. The rearrangement joins TRBV3-1 to TRBJ1-5; 9 bases are shared with TRBD1. V dropped 1 base and J dropped 4; count of bases not matched to a gene: 2. The CDR3 has 15 residues. The germline gives CDR1 LGHDT, CDR2 YNNKEL (reference sequence). Here the CDR3 reads CASSQVGTGNQPQHF. CDR3 coding DNA: TGTGCCAGCAGCCAAGTAGGGACAGGGAATCAGCCCCAGCATTTT.

This clonotype occurred many times. The rearrangement joins TRBV12-3 or TRBV12-4 to TRBJ2-1; 9 positions agree with TRBD2. This CDR3 has 15 residues. Unmatched junction bases numbered 11, after V lost 4 bases and J lost 10 bases. The CDR3 loop reads CASSSGIAGAGEQFF. CDR3 nucleotide sequence: TGTGCCAGCAGTTCTGGAATAGCGGGAGCAGGGGAGCAGTTCTTC.

This sequence joins TRBV12-3 or TRBV12-4 and TRBJ2-5; 7 bases are a match to TRBD1. The ends lost 6 bases at V and 5 bases at J; junction bases unmatched: 12. This CDR3 is built from 15 residues. This chain's CDR3 is CASSSNRGPGETQYF. CDR3 in DNA: TGTGCCAGCAGCTCGAACAGGGGCCCTGGGGAGACCCAGTACTTC.

This clonotype was seen at least ten times. The chain is built from TRBV5-5 and TRBJ1-6; D uncertain. The CDR3 contains 15 residues. CDR1 is SGHKS, CDR2 YYEKEE, per germline (reference sequence). The V end was cut by 4 bases, the J end by 1 base, with 9 bases between. In DNA, the CDR3 is TGTGCCAGCAGCCCGGGCGTTTCCTATAATTCACCCCTCCACTTT. Its protein is CASSPGVSYNSPLHF. The full variable domain, its missing parts supplied by reference TRBV5-5 and TRBJ1-6, is DAGVTQSPTHLIKTRGQQVTLRCSPISGHKSVSWYQQVLGQGPQFIFQYYEKEERGRGNFPDRFSARQFPNYSSELNVNALLLGDSALYLCASSPGVSYNSPLHFGNGTRLTVT.

This chain uses TRBV10-3 with TRBJ1-1; 7 positions match TRBD1. Per the germline V gene, CDR1 is ENHRY and CDR2 is SYGVKD. The CDR3 covers 13 residues. Losses at the gene ends were 9 bases for V and 6 bases for J; bases not matched to a gene: 10. The CDR3 is CAIQDRARAEAFF. The CDR3 coding sequence is TGTGCCATACAAGACAGGGCGCGGGCTGAAGCTTTCTTT.

This clonotype was seen ten or more times. The chain has TRBV7-2 and TRBJ2-3; 8 bases map to TRBD2. From germline, CDR1 is SGHTA and CDR2 FQGNSA. The CDR3 covers 16 residues. Trimming at V came to 1 base and at J to 0 bases, leaving 3 bases not matched to a gene. The CDR3 DNA reads as TGTGCCAGCAGCTTAGGTAGCGGGGTTAGCACAGATACGCAGTATTTT. This codes for CASSLGSGVSTDTQYF.

The J gene is TRBJ2-7, the V gene TRBV3-1, with D uncertain. The CDR3 contains 12 residues. V dropped 1 base and J dropped 5 bases, with 6 bases sitting between them. The germline V gene has CDR1 LGHDT and CDR2 YNNKEL (reference sequence). CDR3 amino acids: CASSQGRHEQYF. CDR3 DNA sequence: TGTGCCAGCAGCCAAGGGCGCCACGAGCAGTACTTC.

This clonotype was detected many times. The rearrangement joins TRBV28 to TRBJ2-5; TRBD1 matches at 7 bases. The CDR3 length is 17 residues. Losses at the gene ends were 1 base for V and 4 bases for J; bases not matched to a gene: 12. CDR1 and CDR2 (germline): MDHEN, SYDVKM. CDR3 DNA: TGTGCCAGCAGTTTATCATACCGGGACAGTGGGGCAGAGACCCAGTACTTC. Amino acid sequence: CASSLSYRDSGAETQYF.

The chain has TRBV27 and TRBJ1-4; D unclear. Trimming stripped 6 bases from V and 3 bases from J, with 23 bases between. CDR3 length equals 18 residues. Germline V gene lookup returns CDR1 MNHEY and CDR2 SMNVEV (reference sequence). The CDR3 sequence: CASSQSLSRRGSNEKLFF. As DNA, the CDR3 is TGTGCCAGCAGCCAGAGCCTATCTCGCCGGGGTTCTAATGAAAAACTGTTTTTT.